The 32 T cell receptor beta chains listed next were all sequenced from one sample in a study of vaccination effects on CD4 cells after COVID-19. Some clones are missing from TCRdb's copy, which holds only in-frame ones; the method was immunoSEQ multiplex PCR. The sample shows fewer than 85,000 clones, about 67% of them seen only once. Their cognate antigens are unknown. Culture proceeded for approximately 10 days, and CD4+ T cells were then isolated. Vaccine administered to participants consisted of two doses of either BNT162b2 or mRNA-1273. The sample consisted of CD4+ T cells from PBMCs cultured without peptide, taken after COVID-19 vaccination. All receptors derive from a human donor who received a COVID-19 vaccine.

V usage is TRBV4-2 and J usage is TRBJ2-2, with TRBD1 identical over 9 bases. This CDR3 comprises 17 residues. CDR1 and CDR2 (germline): LGHNA, YNFKEQ. V shed 0 bases and J 4 bases; nucleotides not matched to a gene: 6. CDR3 protein: CASSQDQGQGRTGELFF. CDR3 DNA sequence: TGTGCCAGCAGCCAAGATCAGGGACAGGGCCGCACCGGGGAGCTGTTTTTT.

The gene calls are TRBV28 and TRBJ1-5; weak D call: TRBD1 (5 bases). Germline assignment: CDR1 MDHEN and CDR2 SYDVKM. The CDR3 is made up of 16 amino acids. V lost 7 bases and J 0 bases, leaving 16 bases between the germline ends. CDR3 amino acids: CASMTQGRLSNQPQHF. The CDR3 DNA sequence: TGTGCCAGCATGACCCAGGGCCGACTTAGCAATCAGCCCCAGCATTTT.

The chain combines TRBV6-5 with TRBJ2-1, with D possibly being TRBD2 (6 bases). Germline CDR1 is MNHEY and CDR2 is SVGAGI. This CDR3 region has 15 residues. The V gene lost 0 bases and the J gene lost 5 bases, with 11 bases spanning the gap. The CDR3: CASSYSRRDHNEQFF. The CDR3 region has the DNA TGTGCCAGCAGTTACTCGAGGCGGGATCACAATGAGCAGTTCTTC.

This sequence joins TRBV4-1 and TRBJ1-2, with TRBD1 as a possible D gene (5 bases). The CDR3 contains 15 residues. Trimming took off 1 base at V and 0 bases at J, with 9 bases between the two ends. The germline gives CDR1 MGHRA, CDR2 YSYEKL. CDR3 coding DNA: TGCGCCAGCAGCCAAGGACAGTTAGCTAACTATGGCTACACCTTC. The encoded protein is CASSQGQLANYGYTF.

The rearrangement joins TRBV11-2 to TRBJ2-7, with D tentatively TRBD1 (5 bases). CDR1 is SGHAT, CDR2 FQNNGV, per germline. This CDR3 has 12 amino acids. V shed 3 bases and J shed 3 bases, with 6 bases lying between them. In nucleotides, the CDR3 is TGTGCCAGCAGCTTTGGACACTACGAGCAGTACGTC. This gives the protein CASSFGHYEQYV.

The J gene is TRBJ1-4, the V gene TRBV6-6; D ambiguous. Germline loops: CDR1 MNHNY, CDR2 SVGAGI (reference sequence). This CDR3 spans 13 amino acids. The ends were cut back, 7 bases at V and 6 bases at J, with 12 bases in the middle. CDR3 loop: CASKWRADEKLFF. CDR3 in DNA: TGTGCCAGCAAATGGAGGGCGGATGAAAAACTGTTTTTT.

The chain couples TRBV2 to TRBJ1-6; D is possibly TRBD1 (5 bases). The germline gives CDR1 SNHLY, CDR2 FYNNEI. The CDR3 runs 14 residues. The V end lost 4 bases, the J end lost 7 bases, and 11 bases lay between the germline ends. CDR3 sequence: CASSVSGGNSPLHF. In DNA, the CDR3 is TGTGCCAGCAGTGTATCCGGGGGGAATTCACCCCTCCACTTT.

This clone has a handful of counts. The rearrangement uses TRBV6-5 and TRBJ2-7; maybe TRBD2 (6 bases). This CDR3 region has 12 residues. CDR1 is MNHEY and CDR2 is SVGAGI in the germline V gene. V was cut by 6 bases and J by 6 bases, with 12 bases left in between. The CDR3 spells CASSGRRGEQYV. CDR3 DNA sequence: TGTGCCAGCAGCGGCCGGCGGGGCGAGCAGTACGTC.

V usage is TRBV12-2 and J usage is TRBJ1-1. TRBV12-2 is given as a pseudogene. The CDR3 runs 21 residues. The CDR3 DNA reads as TGTGCAAGTCGCTTAGTAGCCCGTAGAGGCCCAACCCCTCATGAGAACACTGAAGCTTTCTTT. Translated, it gives CASRLVARRGPTPHENTEAFF.

The chain joins TRBV6-5 to TRBJ1-6; a weak D match, TRBD1 (6 bases). CDR1 and CDR2 (germline): MNHEY, SVGAGI. The CDR3 is 14 residues long. The V end was cut by 7 bases, the J end by 7 bases, with 14 bases between. The chain's CDR3 is CASTYRVPNSPLHF. CDR3 DNA sequence: TGTGCCAGCACATACAGGGTCCCCAATTCACCCCTCCACTTT.

V is TRBV2 and J is TRBJ1-2, with D perhaps matching TRBD1 (5 bases). The V end lost 6 bases, the J end lost 4 bases, and 18 bases lay between the germline ends. The germline CDR1 and CDR2 sequences are SNHLY and FYNNEI. The CDR3 covers 15 residues. Here the CDR3 reads CASRGGFPLGYGYTF. CDR3 in DNA: TGTGCCAGCAGGGGGGGGTTCCCTTTGGGCTATGGCTACACCTTC.

CDR3 coding DNA: TGTGCCAGCAGTGATCGACAGGCCCACTCCTACAATGAGCAGTTCTTC. Its translation is CASSDRQAHSYNEQFF. The chain combines TRBV2 with TRBJ2-1; D may be TRBD1 (6 bases). CDR1 is SNHLY, CDR2 FYNNEI, per germline. V dropped 3 bases and J dropped 0 bases, with 12 bases sitting between them. The CDR3 is 16 residues long.

The rearrangement uses TRBV7-9 and TRBJ2-7, with 7 bases matching TRBD1. Germline lookup yields CDR1 SEHNR and CDR2 FQNEAQ (reference sequence). V lost 5 bases to trimming and J lost 2 bases; unmatched junction nucleotides: 3. The CDR3 sequence is 13 residues long. CDR3 region: CASSPTGAYEQYV. The CDR3 DNA reads as TGTGCCAGCAGCCCAACAGGGGCCTACGAGCAGTACGTC.

This sequence joins TRBV6-5 and TRBJ1-2, with no clear D. Germline CDR1 is MNHEY and CDR2 is SVGAGI. Trimming removed 0 bases from V and 8 bases from J, with 10 bases in between. The CDR3 runs to 13 residues. The DNA of the CDR3 is TGTGCCAGCAGTTACTCCCATCTTCGAGGCTACACCTTC. As protein: CASSYSHLRGYTF.

This clone was observed once. The V gene is TRBV19, the J gene TRBJ1-6; tentatively, D is TRBD1 (6 bases). CDR1 and CDR2 from the germline V gene are LNHDA and SQIVND (reference sequence). V was trimmed by 8 bases and J by 10 bases, leaving 18 bases between them. The CDR3 runs 14 residues. The CDR3 sequence is CASGQGRPRSPLHF. DNA for the CDR3: TGTGCCAGTGGGCAGGGGCGGCCGAGGTCACCCCTCCACTTT.

The chain combines TRBV28 with TRBJ2-7; D is unclear. The germline CDR1 and CDR2 sequences are MDHEN and SYDVKM. CDR3 length equals 14 residues. Trimming pared 5 bases from V and 1 base from J, leaving 12 bases between. The CDR3 DNA is TGTGCCAGCAGTCCCGGTGGCCGGTCCTACGAGCAGTACGTC. The encoded protein is CASSPGGRSYEQYV.

V and J are TRBV7-2 and TRBJ2-5; possibly TRBD2 for D (5 bases). The germline V and J ends were trimmed by 3 bases and 5 bases, with 13 bases remaining between them. Germline V gene lookup returns CDR1 SGHTA and CDR2 FQGNSA. This CDR3 contains 14 residues. As DNA, the CDR3 is TGTGCCAGCAGCTTGTCGGGCCGCGGGGAGACCCAGTACTTC. Translating it yields CASSLSGRGETQYF.

The chain carries TRBV2 and TRBJ2-3; D might be TRBD1 (5 bases). V shed 7 bases and J shed 1 base, with 15 bases lying between them. The V gene's germline CDR1 is SNHLY and CDR2 FYNNEI. This CDR3 has 15 amino acids. The CDR3 is CASTHGAGRTDTQYF. The CDR3, as DNA: TGTGCCAGCACTCATGGGGCAGGGCGCACAGATACGCAGTATTTT.

The V and J genes are TRBV3-1 (or the pseudogene TRBV3-2) and TRBJ2-2; D unresolved. Germline lookup yields CDR1 LGHDT and CDR2 YNNKEL (reference sequence). The CDR3 runs 15 residues. V was trimmed by 4 bases and J by 0 bases, leaving 9 bases between them. The CDR3 protein is CASSLARANTGELFF. In nucleotides, the CDR3 is TGTGCCAGCAGCCTGGCACGTGCGAACACCGGGGAGCTGTTTTTT.

The CDR3 loop is CASSRIAGGPGELFF. CDR3 bases: TGTGCCAGCAGCCGAATAGCGGGCGGTCCCGGGGAGCTGTTTTTT. The chain is built from TRBV3-1 (or the pseudogene TRBV3-2) and TRBJ2-2; 7 bases fit TRBD2. V lost 4 bases, J lost 6 bases, and 8 bases stayed unmatched. This CDR3 is built from 15 residues. CDR1 is LGHDT and CDR2 is YNNKEL in the germline V gene (reference sequence).

The chain recombines TRBV29-1 with TRBJ2-5; possibly TRBD2 for D (5 bases). The CDR3 is 13 amino acids. V was clipped by 5 bases and J by 1 base, with 11 bases between them. The germline CDR1 and CDR2 sequences are SQVTM and ANQGSEA. The CDR3 region is CSVPTLGQETQYF. CDR3 DNA sequence: TGCAGCGTTCCGACACTAGGCCAAGAGACCCAGTACTTC.

In this sample, this clone turned up once. The rearrangement links TRBV3-1 (or the pseudogene TRBV3-2) to TRBJ2-5; 11 bases are shared with TRBD2. CDR3 length equals 13 residues. The V gene end was trimmed by 8 bases and the J gene end by 4 bases; junction bases not matched to a gene: 3. CDR1 LGHDT and CDR2 YNNKEL come from the germline V gene (reference sequence). The CDR3 spells CASVAGGRETQYF. The CDR3 DNA follows: TGTGCCAGCGTAGCGGGGGGGCGAGAGACCCAGTACTTC.

V is TRBV30 and J is TRBJ1-1; a possible D gene is TRBD1 (5 bases). CDR1 and CDR2 from the germline V gene are GTSNPN and SVGIG (reference sequence). Deletions cut 2 bases from V and 5 bases from J, with 12 bases between. CDR3 length: 13 residues. The CDR3 DNA sequence: TGTGCCTGGAGTATGCAGGGTCGTACTGAAGCTTTCTTT. This encodes CAWSMQGRTEAFF.

V and J are TRBV6-5 and TRBJ1-5; D unresolved. Germline CDR1 reads MNHEY; CDR2 reads SVGAGI. V was pared by 6 bases and J by 9 bases, with 18 bases between. The CDR3 is 14 residues long. CDR3 sequence reads: CASRTSRSPGPQHF. Here the CDR3 DNA reads TGTGCCAGCAGGACAAGTAGGAGCCCAGGGCCCCAGCATTTT.

V gene TRBV15 combines with J gene TRBJ2-1; TRBD2 agrees at 12 bases. Trimming at V came to 5 bases and at J to 2 bases, leaving 7 bases not matched to a gene. CDR1 and CDR2 (germline): LNHNV, YYDKDF (reference sequence). This CDR3 contains 17 residues. The CDR3 bases are TGTGCCACCAGCGGACCTAGCGGGGGGGCCCCCTACAATGAGCAGTTCTTC. As protein: CATSGPSGGAPYNEQFF.

V usage is TRBV7-9 and J usage is TRBJ1-1; unclear D gene. The CDR3 spans 13 residues. CDR1 and CDR2 (germline): SEHNR, FQNEAQ (reference sequence). V was cut by 1 base and J by 0 bases, with 3 bases left in between. The CDR3 nucleotides read TGTGCCAGCAGCTTAGATGTGAACACTGAAGCTTTCTTT. This translates into CASSLDVNTEAFF.

This clone was picked up a small number of times. The rearrangement links TRBV7-8 to TRBJ1-6, with D perhaps TRBD1 (5 bases). V was clipped by 2 bases and J by 4 bases, with 12 bases between them. The V gene's germline CDR1 is SGHVS and CDR2 FQNEAQ. The CDR3 sequence is 16 residues long. CDR3 DNA: TGTGCCAGCAGCTTACGCCGGGACGGATATAATTCACCCCTCCACTTT. It yields the protein CASSLRRDGYNSPLHF.

V usage is TRBV28 and J usage is TRBJ2-7; a possible D gene is TRBD1 (6 bases). CDR3 length: 13 residues. V was clipped by 3 bases and J by 2 bases, with 8 bases between them. Germline V gene data show CDR1 as MDHEN and CDR2 as SYDVKM. CDR3 coding DNA: TGTGCCAGCAGTTTCGACAGGACCTACGAGCAGTACGTC. This sequence encodes CASSFDRTYEQYV.

The chain couples TRBV10-1 to TRBJ2-1; 9 bases are a match to TRBD2. Trimming removed 3 bases from V and 0 bases from J; junction bases left unmatched: 3. Germline CDR1 WNHNN, CDR2 SYGVQD (reference sequence). This CDR3 region has 16 residues. The CDR3 DNA is TGCGCCAGCAGTGAAGCGGGGGGCAGCTCCTACAATGAGCAGTTCTTC. Its translation: CASSEAGGSSYNEQFF.

The chain employs TRBV30 and TRBJ2-3; no clear D. The germline V gene encodes CDR1 GTSNPN and CDR2 SVGIG (reference sequence). The CDR3 is 15 amino acids. Trimming removed 4 bases from V and 1 base from J, with 15 bases in between. The CDR3 DNA sequence: TGTGCCTGGAACCAAGGTCGGCTAGGCACAGATACGCAGTATTTT. Its translation is CAWNQGRLGTDTQYF.

The chain recombines TRBV19 with TRBJ2-5; 10 bases fit TRBD1. Germline-derived CDR1 and CDR2 are LNHDA and SQIVND (reference sequence). This CDR3 has 15 amino acids. The ends lost 7 bases at V and 3 bases at J; junction bases unmatched: 8. The chain's CDR3 is CASTPRGTGEETQYF. CDR3 coding DNA: TGTGCCAGTACCCCAAGGGGGACAGGGGAAGAGACCCAGTACTTC. Based on the CDR3 plus reference TRBV19 and TRBJ2-5, the full variable domain is DGGITQSPKYLFRKEGQNVTLSCEQNLNHDAMYWYRQDPGQGLRLIYYSQIVNDFQKGDIAEGYSVSREKKESFPLTVTSAQKNPTAFYLCASTPRGTGEETQYFGPGTRLLVL.

This clone was seen a handful of times. The chain has TRBV6-5 and TRBJ2-7; D gene uncertain. The CDR3 is 14 amino acids. V was clipped by 10 bases and J by 4 bases, with 20 bases between them. Germline CDR1 is MNHEY and CDR2 is SVGAGI. The CDR3 DNA reads TGTGCCACCGCAACGGCCCGGACGGGTTACGAGCAGTACGTC. Amino acid sequence: CATATARTGYEQYV.